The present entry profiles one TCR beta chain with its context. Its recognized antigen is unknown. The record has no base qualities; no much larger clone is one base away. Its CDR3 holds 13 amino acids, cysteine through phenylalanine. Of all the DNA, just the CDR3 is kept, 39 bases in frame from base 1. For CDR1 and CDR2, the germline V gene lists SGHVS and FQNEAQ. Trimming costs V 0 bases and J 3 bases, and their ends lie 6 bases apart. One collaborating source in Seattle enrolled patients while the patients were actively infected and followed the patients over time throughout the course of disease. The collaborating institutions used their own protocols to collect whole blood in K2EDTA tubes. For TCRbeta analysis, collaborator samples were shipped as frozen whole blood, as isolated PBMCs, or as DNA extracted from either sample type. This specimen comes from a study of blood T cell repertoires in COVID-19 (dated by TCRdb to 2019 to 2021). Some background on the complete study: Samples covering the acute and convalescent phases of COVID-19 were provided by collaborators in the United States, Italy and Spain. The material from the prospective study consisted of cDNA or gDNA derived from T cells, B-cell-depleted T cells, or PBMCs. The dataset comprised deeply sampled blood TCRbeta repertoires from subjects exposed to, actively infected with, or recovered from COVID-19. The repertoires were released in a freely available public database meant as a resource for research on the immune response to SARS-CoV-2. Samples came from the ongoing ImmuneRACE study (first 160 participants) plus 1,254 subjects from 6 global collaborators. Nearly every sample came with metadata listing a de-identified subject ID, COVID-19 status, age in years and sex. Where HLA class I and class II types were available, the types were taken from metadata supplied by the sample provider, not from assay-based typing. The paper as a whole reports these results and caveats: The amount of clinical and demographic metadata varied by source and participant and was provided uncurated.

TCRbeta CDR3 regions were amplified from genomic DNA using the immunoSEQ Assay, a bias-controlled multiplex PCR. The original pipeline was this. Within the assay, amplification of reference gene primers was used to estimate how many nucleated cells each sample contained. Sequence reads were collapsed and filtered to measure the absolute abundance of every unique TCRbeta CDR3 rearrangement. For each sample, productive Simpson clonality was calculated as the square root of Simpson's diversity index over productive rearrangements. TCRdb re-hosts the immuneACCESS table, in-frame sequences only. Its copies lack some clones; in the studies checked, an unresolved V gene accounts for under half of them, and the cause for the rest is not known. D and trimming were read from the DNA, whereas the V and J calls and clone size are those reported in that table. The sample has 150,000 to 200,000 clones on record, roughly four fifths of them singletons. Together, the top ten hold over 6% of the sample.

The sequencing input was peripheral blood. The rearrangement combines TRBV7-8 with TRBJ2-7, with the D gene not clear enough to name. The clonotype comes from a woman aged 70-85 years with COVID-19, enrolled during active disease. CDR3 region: CASSLAAYYEQYF. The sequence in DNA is TGTGCCAGCAGCTTAGCGGCTTACTACGAGCAGTACTTC.